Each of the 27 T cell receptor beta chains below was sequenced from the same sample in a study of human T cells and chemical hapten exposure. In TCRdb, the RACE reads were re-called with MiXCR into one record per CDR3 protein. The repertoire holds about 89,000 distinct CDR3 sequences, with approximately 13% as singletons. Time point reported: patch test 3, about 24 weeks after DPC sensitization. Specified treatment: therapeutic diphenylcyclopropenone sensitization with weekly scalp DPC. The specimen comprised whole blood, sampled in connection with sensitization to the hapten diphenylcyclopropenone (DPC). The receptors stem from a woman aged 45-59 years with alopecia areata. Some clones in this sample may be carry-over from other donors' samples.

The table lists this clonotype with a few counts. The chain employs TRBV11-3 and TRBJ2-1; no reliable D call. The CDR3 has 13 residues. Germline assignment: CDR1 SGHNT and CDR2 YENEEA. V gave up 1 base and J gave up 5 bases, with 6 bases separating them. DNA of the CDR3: TGTGCCAGCAGCTTAGTGCCTCACAATGAGCAGTTCTTC. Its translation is CASSLVPHNEQFF.

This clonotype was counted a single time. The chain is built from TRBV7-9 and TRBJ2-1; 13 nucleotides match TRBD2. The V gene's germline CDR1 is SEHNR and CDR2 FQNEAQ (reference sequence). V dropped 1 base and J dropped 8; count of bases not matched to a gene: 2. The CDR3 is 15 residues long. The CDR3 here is CASSLGTSGSHEQFF. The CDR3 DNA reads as TGTGCCAGCAGCTTAGGGACTAGCGGGAGTCATGAGCAGTTCTTC.

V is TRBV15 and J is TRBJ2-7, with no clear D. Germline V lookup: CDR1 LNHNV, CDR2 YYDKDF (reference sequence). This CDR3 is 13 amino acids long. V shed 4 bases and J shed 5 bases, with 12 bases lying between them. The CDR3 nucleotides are TGTGCCACCAGCATAGGGATAACCAACGAGCAGTACTTC. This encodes CATSIGITNEQYF.

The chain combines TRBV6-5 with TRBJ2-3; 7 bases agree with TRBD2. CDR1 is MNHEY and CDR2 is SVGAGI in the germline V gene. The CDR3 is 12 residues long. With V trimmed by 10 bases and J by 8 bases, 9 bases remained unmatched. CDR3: CATQPGGGTQYF. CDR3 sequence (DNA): TGTGCCACTCAACCCGGCGGGGGTACGCAGTATTTT.

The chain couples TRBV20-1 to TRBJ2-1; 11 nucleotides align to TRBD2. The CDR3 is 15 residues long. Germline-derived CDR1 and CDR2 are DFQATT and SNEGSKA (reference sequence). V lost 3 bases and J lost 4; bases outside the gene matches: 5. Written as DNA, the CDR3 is TGCAGTGCTAGCCCTACTAGCGGGGGATACAATGAGCAGTTCTTC. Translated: CSASPTSGGYNEQFF.

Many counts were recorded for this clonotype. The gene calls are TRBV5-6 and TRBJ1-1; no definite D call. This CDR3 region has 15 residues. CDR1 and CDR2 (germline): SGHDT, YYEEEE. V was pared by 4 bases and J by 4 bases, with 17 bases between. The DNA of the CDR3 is TGTGCCAGCAGCACCCTGTGGTCGGGGTTCACTGAAGCTTTCTTT. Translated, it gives CASSTLWSGFTEAFF.

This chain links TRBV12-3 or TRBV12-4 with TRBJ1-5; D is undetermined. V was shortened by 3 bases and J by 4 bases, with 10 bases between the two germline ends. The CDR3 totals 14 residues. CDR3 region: CASSLERVNQPQHF. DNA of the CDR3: TGTGCCAGCAGTTTGGAAAGGGTGAATCAGCCCCAGCATTTT.

The CDR3 bases are TGCAGTGCTAGAGATACTAGCGGGAGGGTTCAAGAGACCCAGTACTTC. This translates into CSARDTSGRVQETQYF. This sequence joins TRBV20-1 and TRBJ2-5, with 13 bases lining up with TRBD2. The J segment lost 2 bases and the V segment lost 0 bases, leaving 3 bases of the junction unmatched. The CDR3 loop spans 16 amino acids. Germline V gene data show CDR1 as DFQATT and CDR2 as SNEGSKA (reference sequence).

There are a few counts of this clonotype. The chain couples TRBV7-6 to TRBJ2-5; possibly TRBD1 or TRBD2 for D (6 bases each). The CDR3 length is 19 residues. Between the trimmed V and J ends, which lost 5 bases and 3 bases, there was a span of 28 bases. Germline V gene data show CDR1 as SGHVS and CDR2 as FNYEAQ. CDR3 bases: TGTGCCAGCAGCAGGAGGGGGACACTGGAAAGGGGTCGAGAAGAGACCCAGTACTTC. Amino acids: CASSRRGTLERGREETQYF.

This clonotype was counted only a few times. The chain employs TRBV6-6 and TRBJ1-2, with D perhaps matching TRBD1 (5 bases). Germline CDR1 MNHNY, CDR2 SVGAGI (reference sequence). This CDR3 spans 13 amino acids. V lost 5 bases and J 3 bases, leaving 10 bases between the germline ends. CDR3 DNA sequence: TGTGCCAGCAGTCCGGGACCGGACTATGGCTACACCTTC. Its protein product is CASSPGPDYGYTF.

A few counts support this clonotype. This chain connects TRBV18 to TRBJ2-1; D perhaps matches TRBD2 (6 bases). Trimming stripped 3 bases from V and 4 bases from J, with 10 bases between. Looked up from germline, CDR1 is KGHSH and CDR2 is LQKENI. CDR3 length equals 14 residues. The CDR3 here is CASSPGSGYNEQFF. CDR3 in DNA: TGTGCCAGCTCACCCGGGAGCGGATACAATGAGCAGTTCTTC.

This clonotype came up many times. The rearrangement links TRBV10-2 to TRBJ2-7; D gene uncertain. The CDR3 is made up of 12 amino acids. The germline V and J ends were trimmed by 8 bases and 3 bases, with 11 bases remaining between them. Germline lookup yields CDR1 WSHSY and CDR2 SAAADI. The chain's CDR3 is CASAPTYYEQYF. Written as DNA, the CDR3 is TGCGCCAGCGCTCCCACATACTACGAGCAGTACTTC.

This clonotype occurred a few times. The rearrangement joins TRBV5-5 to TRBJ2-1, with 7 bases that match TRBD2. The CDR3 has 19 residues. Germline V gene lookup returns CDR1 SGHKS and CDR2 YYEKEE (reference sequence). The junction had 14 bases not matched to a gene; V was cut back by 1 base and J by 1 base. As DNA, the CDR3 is TGTGCCAGCAGCTTGCTCCCTGCGGGAGTCCTGAGTTCCTACAATGAGCAGTTCTTC. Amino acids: CASSLLPAGVLSSYNEQFF.

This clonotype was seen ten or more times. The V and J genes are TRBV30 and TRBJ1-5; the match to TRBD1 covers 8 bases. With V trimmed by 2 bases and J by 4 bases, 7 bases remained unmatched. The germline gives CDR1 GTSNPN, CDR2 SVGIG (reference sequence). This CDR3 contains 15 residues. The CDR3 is CAWSYRQGINQPQHF. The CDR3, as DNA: TGTGCCTGGAGTTACCGACAGGGGATAAATCAGCCCCAGCATTTT.

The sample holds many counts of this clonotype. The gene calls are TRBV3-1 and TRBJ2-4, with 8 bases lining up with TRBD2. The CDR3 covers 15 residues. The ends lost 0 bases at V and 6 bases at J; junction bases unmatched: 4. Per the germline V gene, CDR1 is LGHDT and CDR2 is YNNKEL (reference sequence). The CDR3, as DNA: TGTGCCAGCAGCCAAGAAGTAGCGGGATCAAACATTCAGTACTTC. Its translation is CASSQEVAGSNIQYF.

The CDR3 DNA is TGTGCCAGCAGTTCAGGGGCCTGGCAGCCCCAGCATTTT. It specifies CASSSGAWQPQHF. V usage is TRBV6-6 and J usage is TRBJ1-5; D possibly corresponds to TRBD1 (6 bases). The CDR3 totals 13 residues. Trimming removed 4 bases from V and 7 bases from J, with 11 bases in between. The germline CDR1 and CDR2 sequences are MNHNY and SVGAGI (reference sequence).

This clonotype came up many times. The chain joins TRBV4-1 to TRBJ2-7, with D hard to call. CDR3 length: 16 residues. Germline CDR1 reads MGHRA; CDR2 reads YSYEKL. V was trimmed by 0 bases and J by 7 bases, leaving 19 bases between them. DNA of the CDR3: TGCGCCAGCAGCCAAGATCGTGGCGCGAGCGCCAGGGAGCAGTACTTC. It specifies CASSQDRGASAREQYF.

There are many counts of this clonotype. The CDR3 protein is CSVGQLGNEQFF. In nucleotides, the CDR3 is TGCAGCGTTGGACAACTGGGGAATGAGCAGTTCTTC. The chain links TRBV29-1 to TRBJ2-1; D not certain. The length of the CDR3 is 12 residues. The V gene's germline CDR1 is SQVTM and CDR2 ANQGSEA. V was pared by 4 bases and J by 7 bases, with 11 bases between.

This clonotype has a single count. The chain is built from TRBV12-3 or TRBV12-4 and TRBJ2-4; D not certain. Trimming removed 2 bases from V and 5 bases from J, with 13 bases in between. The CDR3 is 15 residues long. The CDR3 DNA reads TGTGCCAGCAGTTTAAGTAGGGCTAGGCAAAACATTCAGTACTTC. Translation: CASSLSRARQNIQYF.

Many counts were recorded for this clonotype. The CDR3 coding sequence is TGTGCCAGCAGTTACTCGAGGTACTCCGGTGAAGCTTTCTTT. Translated, it gives CASSYSRYSGEAFF. This chain links TRBV6-6 with TRBJ1-1; D remains ambiguous. With 0 bases removed from V and 7 bases from J, the gap between germline ends came to 12 bases. The CDR3 totals 14 residues. CDR1 and CDR2 (germline): MNHNY, SVGAGI (reference sequence).

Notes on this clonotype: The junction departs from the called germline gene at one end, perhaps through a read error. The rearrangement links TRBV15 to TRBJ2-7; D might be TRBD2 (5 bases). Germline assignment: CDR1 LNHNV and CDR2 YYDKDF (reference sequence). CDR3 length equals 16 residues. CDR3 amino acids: CATSRDPGSDLYGQYF. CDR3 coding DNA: TGTGCCACCAGCAGAGATCCGGGGTCGGACCTCTACGGGCAGTACTTC.

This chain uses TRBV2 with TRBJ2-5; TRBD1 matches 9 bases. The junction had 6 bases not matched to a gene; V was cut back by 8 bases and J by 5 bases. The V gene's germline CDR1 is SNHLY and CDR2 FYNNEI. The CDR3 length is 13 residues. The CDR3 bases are TGTGCCAGCTCCCGGGACAGGGCGGAGACCCAGTACTTC. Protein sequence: CASSRDRAETQYF.

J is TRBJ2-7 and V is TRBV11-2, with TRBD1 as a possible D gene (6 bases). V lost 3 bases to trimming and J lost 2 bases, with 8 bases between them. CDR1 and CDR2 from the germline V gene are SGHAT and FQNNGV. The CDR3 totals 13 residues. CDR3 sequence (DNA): TGTGCCAGCAGCTTGGACAGACCCTACGAGCAGTACTTC. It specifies CASSLDRPYEQYF.

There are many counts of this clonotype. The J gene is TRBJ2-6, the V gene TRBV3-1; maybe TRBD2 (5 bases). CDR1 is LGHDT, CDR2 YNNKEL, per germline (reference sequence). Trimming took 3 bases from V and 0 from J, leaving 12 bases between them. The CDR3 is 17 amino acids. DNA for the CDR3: TGTGCCAGCAGCCATATAACTAGTTCCTCTGGGGCCAACGTCCTGACTTTC. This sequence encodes CASSHITSSSGANVLTF.

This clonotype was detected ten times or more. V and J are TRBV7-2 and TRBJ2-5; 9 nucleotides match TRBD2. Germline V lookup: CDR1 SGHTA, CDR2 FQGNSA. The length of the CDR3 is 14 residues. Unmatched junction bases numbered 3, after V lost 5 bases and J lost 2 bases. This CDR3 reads CASSQAGGQETQYF. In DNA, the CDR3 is TGTGCCAGCAGCCAGGCGGGAGGGCAAGAGACCCAGTACTTC.

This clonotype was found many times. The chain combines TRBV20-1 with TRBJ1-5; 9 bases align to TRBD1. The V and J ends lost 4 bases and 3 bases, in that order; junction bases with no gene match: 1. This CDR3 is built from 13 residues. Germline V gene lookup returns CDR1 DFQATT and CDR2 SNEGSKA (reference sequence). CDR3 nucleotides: TGCAGTGCTAAACAGGGGGCCAATCAGCCCCAGCATTTT. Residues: CSAKQGANQPQHF.

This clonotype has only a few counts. Written as DNA, the CDR3 is TGCGCCAGCAGCGAGCGACAGGCGAACACTGAAGCTTTCTTT. Residues: CASSERQANTEAFF. The chain combines TRBV5-1 with TRBJ1-1; maybe TRBD1 (6 bases). CDR3 size: 14 residues. Trimming took 4 bases from V and 1 from J, leaving 11 bases between them. Germline CDR1 reads SGHRS; CDR2 reads YFSETQ.